One and the same sample provided the 24 T cell receptor beta chains below, sequenced in a study of spatial heterogeneity in lung cancer. Study results and limitations: Tumoral mutation counts were tracked by counts of expanded intratumoral alpha and beta TCRs.

MiXCR, applied by TCRdb to the 5' RACE reads, yields one record per CDR3 protein. The profile covers some 97,000 distinct CDR3 sequences, with roughly 4.5% appearing a single time and about 20% taken by the ten largest. These TCRs' antigens remain unknown. As to time point: sample taken at primary tumor resection. Material: lung tumor tissue, obtained at surgery. These receptors were collected from a male donor with early-stage non-small cell lung cancer.

About this clonotype itself: A single base separates this from a much larger clone, so it may be a read error. This chain links TRBV6-1 with TRBJ2-7; D is uncertain. Germline CDR1 reads MNHNS; CDR2 reads SASEGT. V was shortened by 4 bases and J by 0 bases, with 4 bases between the two germline ends. The CDR3 contains 12 residues. The CDR3 protein is CASSALSYEQYF. CDR3 DNA sequence: TGTGCCAGCAGTGCCCTCTCCTACGAGCAGTACTTC.

At least ten counts were recorded for this clonotype. The chain joins TRBV15 to TRBJ1-4; maybe TRBD1 (5 bases). Germline CDR1 and CDR2: LNHNV and YYDKDF (reference sequence). The CDR3 covers 15 residues. V lost 0 bases to trimming and J lost 8 bases, with 13 bases between them. The CDR3 reads CATSRDTGAGEKLFF. The CDR3 DNA is TGTGCCACCAGCAGAGATACCGGGGCGGGGGAAAAACTGTTTTTT.

This clonotype was recorded at least ten times. The V and J genes are TRBV7-9 and TRBJ1-2; D is unclear. CDR1 is SEHNR and CDR2 is FQNEAQ in the germline V gene (reference sequence). The V gene lost 1 base and the J gene lost 7 bases, with 19 bases spanning the gap. This CDR3 spans 16 amino acids. CDR3 sequence reads: CASSLVGVGASGGYTF. CDR3 nucleotide sequence: TGTGCCAGCAGCTTAGTGGGTGTCGGTGCATCTGGTGGCTACACCTTC. The complete variable domain, with remaining parts taken from reference TRBV7-9 and TRBJ1-2, reads DTGVSQNPRHKITKRGQNVTFRCDPISEHNRLYWYRQTLGQGPEFLTYFQNEAQLEKSRLLSDRFSAERPKGSFSTLEIQRTEQGDSAMYLCASSLVGVGASGGYTFGSGTRLTVV.

This clonotype showed up just a few times. The chain has TRBV3-1 and TRBJ2-7, with 10 bases that match TRBD2. The CDR3 extends over 14 amino acids. V lost 3 bases to trimming and J lost 3 bases; unmatched junction nucleotides: 2. From germline, CDR1 is LGHDT and CDR2 YNNKEL (reference sequence). CDR3 sequence (DNA): TGTGCCAGCAGCCATTTAGCGGGAGGCTACGAGCAGTACTTC. Protein sequence: CASSHLAGGYEQYF.

This clonotype was observed many times. The chain has TRBV10-2 and TRBJ1-5; D unclear. Germline loops: CDR1 WSHSY, CDR2 SAAADI. This CDR3 comprises 14 residues. V lost 0 bases and J 0 bases, leaving 3 bases between the germline ends. CDR3 in amino acids: CASSESYSNQPQHF. CDR3 nucleotide sequence: TGCGCCAGCAGTGAGTCCTATAGCAATCAGCCCCAGCATTTT.

This clonotype was recorded at least ten times. This rearrangement joins TRBV12-3 or TRBV12-4 to TRBJ2-3, with 8 positions matching TRBD1. Trimming at V came to 6 bases and at J to 3 bases, leaving 11 bases not matched to a gene. The CDR3 runs 16 residues. The CDR3 DNA follows: TGTGCCAGCAGAGCTACGTGGACAGGGATGACAGATACGCAGTATTTT. It yields the protein CASRATWTGMTDTQYF.

This clonotype has at least ten counts. The chain has TRBV28 and TRBJ1-5; TRBD1 aligns across 8 bases. Trimming cost V 10 bases and J 9 bases; bases outside gene matches: 11. The length of the CDR3 is 13 residues. Germline V gives CDR1 MDHEN, CDR2 SYDVKM. The CDR3 sequence is CATYRQGQRPQHF. CDR3 DNA: TGTGCCACCTACCGACAGGGGCAAAGGCCCCAGCATTTT.

The rearrangement uses TRBV10-3 and TRBJ1-1, with D possibly TRBD1 on 5 matching bases. This CDR3 is built from 13 residues. Germline CDR1 and CDR2: ENHRY and SYGVKD. The ends were cut back, 4 bases at V and 5 bases at J, with 11 bases in the middle. The CDR3 sequence is CAISAGRNTEAFF. As DNA, the CDR3 is TGTGCCATCAGTGCAGGGAGAAATACTGAAGCTTTCTTT.

This clonotype has ten or more counts. This chain joins TRBV12-3 or TRBV12-4 and TRBJ2-6; D gene uncertain. Trimming removed 6 bases from V and 2 bases from J, with 11 bases in between. The CDR3 consists of 15 residues. CDR3 residues: CASRPFSPGANVLTF. CDR3 nucleotide sequence: TGTGCCAGCAGACCCTTTTCTCCTGGGGCCAACGTCCTGACTTTC.

This clonotype was detected ten times or more. The J gene is TRBJ2-5, the V gene TRBV28; 7 bases map to TRBD2. In germline, CDR1 is MDHEN, CDR2 SYDVKM. V shed 4 bases and J 4 bases; nucleotides not matched to a gene: 9. The CDR3 sequence is 15 residues long. CDR3 nucleotide sequence: TGTGCCAGCAGTTCTAGCGGTCCCCCCCCAGAGACCCAGTACTTC. Translated, it gives CASSSSGPPPETQYF. Full variable domain (rest looked up from reference TRBV28 and TRBJ2-5): DVKVTQSSRYLVKRTGEKVFLECVQDMDHENMFWYRQDPGLGLRLIYFSYDVKMKEKGDIPEGYSVSREKKERFSLILESASTNQTSMYLCASSSSGPPPETQYFGPGTRLLVL.

Many counts were recorded for this clonotype. V is TRBV6-5 and J is TRBJ2-2, with D unresolved. This CDR3 is 15 amino acids long. The V end lost 0 bases, the J end lost 3 bases, and 8 bases lay between the germline ends. CDR1 is MNHEY, CDR2 SVGAGI, per germline. The CDR3 region is CASSYSQEHTGELFF. Written as DNA, the CDR3 is TGTGCCAGCAGTTACTCGCAGGAACACACCGGGGAGCTGTTTTTT.

This clonotype has just a few counts. CDR3 loop: CASSPPASPHEQYF. The CDR3 nucleotides read TGTGCCAGCTCACCACCCGCTAGCCCCCACGAGCAGTACTTC. The V call is TRBV18, the J call TRBJ2-7; D may be TRBD2 (5 bases). The CDR3 contains 14 residues. Germline loops: CDR1 KGHSH, CDR2 LQKENI. With 0 bases removed from V and 5 bases from J, the gap between germline ends came to 11 bases.

This clonotype was detected ten times or more. The chain couples TRBV29-1 to TRBJ2-3; a weak D match, TRBD2 (5 bases). Germline CDR1 reads SQVTM; CDR2 reads ANQGSEA. The V and J ends lost 5 bases and 4 bases respectively, with 10 bases between them. The CDR3 is 12 residues long. The CDR3 coding sequence is TGCAGCGTTTATCGGGATTCAGATACGCAGTATTTT. Translated, it gives CSVYRDSDTQYF.

This clonotype was seen at least ten times. The chain joins TRBV28 to TRBJ2-3, with unresolved D. The germline V gene encodes CDR1 MDHEN and CDR2 SYDVKM. The V end was cut by 5 bases, the J end by 1 base, with 10 bases between. This CDR3 has 14 amino acids. The CDR3 region is CASSTPDRTDTQYF. The CDR3 nucleotides are TGTGCCAGCAGTACCCCTGACCGCACAGATACGCAGTATTTT.

This clonotype was detected many times. The chain links TRBV11-2 to TRBJ2-1, with 12 bases lining up with TRBD2. This CDR3 is 14 amino acids long. After removal of 6 bases from V and 14 bases from J, the junction contained 11 bases not matched to a gene. Germline loops: CDR1 SGHAT, CDR2 FQNNGV. CDR3 amino acids: CASRTSGSPNVEFF. CDR3 nucleotide sequence: TGTGCCAGCAGGACTAGCGGGAGTCCCAATGTCGAGTTCTTC. Full variable domain (missing parts from reference TRBV11-2 and TRBJ2-1): EAGVAQSPRYKIIEKRQSVAFWCNPISGHATLYWYQQILGQGPKLLIQFQNNGVVDDSQLPKDRFSAERLKGVDSTLKIQPAKLEDSAVYLCASRTSGSPNVEFFGPGTRLTVL.

This clonotype has at least ten counts. The chain carries TRBV29-1 and TRBJ2-5; 7 bases fit TRBD2. The V segment lost 4 bases and the J segment 5 bases; nucleotides outside the gene matches: 4. The CDR3 has 12 residues. Germline V gives CDR1 SQVTM, CDR2 ANQGSEA. The CDR3 protein is CSVGWEGETQYF. DNA for the CDR3: TGCAGCGTTGGGTGGGAGGGGGAGACCCAGTACTTC.

The V and J genes are TRBV20-1 and TRBJ2-7; TRBD2 agrees at 8 bases. With V trimmed by 0 bases and J by 5 bases, 9 bases remained unmatched. Looked up from germline, CDR1 is DFQATT and CDR2 is SNEGSKA (reference sequence). The CDR3 is made up of 15 amino acids. This CDR3 reads CSARDGSGSWNEQYF. The CDR3 region has the DNA TGCAGTGCTAGAGATGGAAGCGGGAGCTGGAACGAGCAGTACTTC.

This clonotype was observed a handful of times. This chain connects TRBV7-9 to TRBJ2-1, with a tentative D call TRBD1 (5 bases). The V end lost 3 bases, the J end lost 12 bases, and 15 bases lay between the germline ends. Germline loops: CDR1 SEHNR, CDR2 FQNEAQ (reference sequence). There are 13 residues in the CDR3. The DNA for the CDR3 is TGTGCCAGCAGCTTGGGGAAGGGGAAGGGGCAGTTCTTC. It specifies CASSLGKGKGQFF.

This clonotype has only a few counts. The V gene is TRBV4-1, the J gene TRBJ2-7; 7 bases match TRBD2. V was pared by 1 base and J by 3 bases, with 6 bases of the junction left unmatched. The CDR3 totals 15 residues. The germline V gene encodes CDR1 MGHRA and CDR2 YSYEKL. The CDR3 DNA is TGCGCCAGCAGCCAAGCTGGGGGGGGAAACTACGAGCAGTACTTC. Translated, it gives CASSQAGGGNYEQYF.

This clonotype appeared many times. The rearrangement uses TRBV5-5 and TRBJ1-5; no clear D. Trimming stripped 0 bases from V and 3 bases from J, with 10 bases between. The V gene's germline CDR1 is SGHKS and CDR2 YYEKEE (reference sequence). The CDR3 covers 15 residues. The CDR3: CASSLAGFVNQPQHF. In DNA form, the CDR3 reads TGTGCCAGCAGCTTGGCAGGATTCGTCAATCAGCCCCAGCATTTT.

This clonotype was counted at least ten times. The CDR3 nucleotides read TGTGCCAGCAGCTTAGCGGCGGGAGGCAACACAGATACGCAGTATTTT. Protein: CASSLAAGGNTDTQYF. The rearrangement links TRBV7-9 to TRBJ2-3, with 8 bases identical to TRBD2. V dropped 0 bases and J dropped 2; count of bases not matched to a gene: 4. This CDR3 is built from 16 residues. Germline V gene sequence: CDR1 SEHNR, CDR2 FQNEAQ (reference sequence).

Ten or more counts support this clonotype. The V gene is TRBV28, the J gene TRBJ2-3; TRBD2 matches at 7 bases. The CDR3 extends over 17 amino acids. The V segment lost 6 bases and the J segment 5 bases; nucleotides outside the gene matches: 17. Germline V CDR1 and CDR2: MDHEN, SYDVKM. CDR3 nucleotide sequence: TGTGCCAGCAGACCATCCTTGGGGGGAGGGCCAGGAGATACGCAGTATTTT. This sequence encodes CASRPSLGGGPGDTQYF.

This clonotype was found many times. The CDR3 loop is CASSYAPFRGRTDTQYF. The CDR3 nucleotides are TGTGCCAGCAGTTACGCCCCATTTAGGGGGCGGACAGATACGCAGTATTTT. V is TRBV6-6 and J is TRBJ2-3; 7 bases match TRBD1. V shed 2 bases, J shed 3 bases, and the junction held 11 bases outside the gene matches. CDR3 length equals 17 residues. The germline gives CDR1 MNHNY, CDR2 SVGAGI (reference sequence).

CDR3 bases: TGCGCCAGCGGGCGACAGAGGCTTTCATCTGGGGCCAACGTCCTGACTTTC. Translated: CASGRQRLSSGANVLTF. The J gene is TRBJ2-6, the V gene TRBV5-1; D is perhaps TRBD1 (5 bases). Per germline, CDR1 SGHRS and CDR2 YFSETQ. V dropped 7 bases and J dropped 1 base, with 18 bases sitting between them. CDR3 length: 17 residues.